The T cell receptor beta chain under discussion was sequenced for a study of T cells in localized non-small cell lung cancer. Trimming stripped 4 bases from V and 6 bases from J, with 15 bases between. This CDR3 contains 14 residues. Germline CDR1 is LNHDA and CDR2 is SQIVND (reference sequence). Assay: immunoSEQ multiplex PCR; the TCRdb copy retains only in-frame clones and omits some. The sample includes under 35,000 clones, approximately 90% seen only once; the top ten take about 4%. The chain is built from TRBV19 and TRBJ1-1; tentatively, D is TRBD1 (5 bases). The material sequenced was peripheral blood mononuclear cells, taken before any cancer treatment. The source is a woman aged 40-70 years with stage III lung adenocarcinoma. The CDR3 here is CASSSRAGWPEAFF. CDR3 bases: TGTGCCAGTAGTAGCAGGGCGGGATGGCCTGAAGCTTTCTTT.